Sequencing of this T cell receptor beta chain was carried out in a study of T-cell reconstitution after alpha-beta-depleted transplantation in children. In its sample, this clonotype was seen a few times. Its target is not known. V was pared by 8 bases and J by 4 bases, with 8 bases between. The CDR3 is 12 residues long. It was with unique molecular identifiers that the TCRbeta library was prepared. MiXCR, applied by TCRdb to the PCR reads, yields one record per CDR3 protein. The repertoire has about 580,000 distinct CDR3 sequences, 20% to 25% of them found once; the top ten carry around 14%. Findings of the study overall: Surviving recipient T cells and thymic progenitors underlay high day-60 TCRbeta diversity in some patients. Newly generated T cells supplied most T-cell counts and diversity one year post-transplant. Several hundred graft clones that had expanded were reportedly the source of alpha-beta T cells about two months after transplant.

Sequencing used PBMCs, mostly from graft donor cells, obtained 360 days after TCRalphabeta/CD19-depleted stem cell transplant. This sequence originates from a boy under three years old who had a stem cell transplant for acute myeloid leukemia, so the T cells may come from the graft donor. This chain joins TRBV12-3 or TRBV12-4 and TRBJ2-2, with D possibly matching TRBD1 (7 bases). The CDR3 region is CASQGGTGELFF. CDR3 in DNA: TGTGCCAGCCAGGGGGGCACCGGGGAGCTGTTTTTT.